This is a list of T cell receptor beta chains from one sample in a study of blood T cell repertoires in COVID-19. The table came from immunoSEQ multiplex PCR; TCRdb's copy has only in-frame clones and leaves some out. The sample has more than 400,000 clones, 80% to 90% seen once; the top ten hold approximately 2.9%. The sequenced sample consisted of peripheral blood. The receptors were sampled from a human donor in a cohort sampled during active COVID-19. Both conserved end residues are part of each CDR3. The D gene is left open where the match is weak. Rows may omit the clone size; those that give it use once, few, many or a size class.

clone_size: -
j_call: TRBJ1-6
v_call: TRBV5-4
d_call: -
cdr3_nt: TGTGCCAGCAGCTCCGGTAAGACAGCGCCAAATTCACCCCTCCACTTT
cdr3_aa: CASSSGKTAPNSPLHF

clone_size: -
j_call: TRBJ1-1
v_call: TRBV19
d_call: -
cdr3_nt: TGTGCCAGTAGGGAAGGACAGATGAACACTGAAGCTTTCTTT
cdr3_aa: CASREGQMNTEAFF

clone_size: -
j_call: TRBJ1-2
v_call: TRBV6-5
d_call: -
cdr3_nt: TGTGCCAGCAGTTACTCGACAATCGTTACCGCTTCTGGCTACACCTTC
cdr3_aa: CASSYSTIVTASGYTF

clone_size: -
j_call: TRBJ2-7
v_call: TRBV4-3
d_call: -
cdr3_nt: TGCGCCAGCAGCCACGATCAGGGGATCGCCTACGAGCAGTACTTC
cdr3_aa: CASSHDQGIAYEQYF

clone_size: -
j_call: TRBJ2-7
v_call: TRBV29-1
d_call: TRBD1
cdr3_nt: TGCAGCGTCGCCGGCCCGGGACAGACCTACGAGCAGTACTTC
cdr3_aa: CSVAGPGQTYEQYF

clone_size: once
j_call: TRBJ2-3
v_call: TRBV7-9
d_call: -
cdr3_nt: TGTGCCAGCAGTCCCTTTAACACCGGAGGGATATTAAGAGATACGCAGTATTTT
cdr3_aa: CASSPFNTGGILRDTQYF

clone_size: few
j_call: TRBJ2-1
v_call: TRBV9
d_call: -
cdr3_nt: TGTGCCAGCAGCGTAGCAAGCGGGTCACCCGACAATGAGCAGTTCTTC
cdr3_aa: CASSVASGSPDNEQFF

clone_size: -
j_call: TRBJ2-3
v_call: TRBV30
d_call: TRBD1
cdr3_nt: TGTGCCTGGAGTGTACATCCGGACAGGGCCCGTGATACGCAGTATTTT
cdr3_aa: CAWSVHPDRARDTQYF

clone_size: -
j_call: TRBJ2-7
v_call: TRBV7-2
d_call: TRBD2
cdr3_nt: TGTGCCAGCAGCCCCCGACTAGCGGGAGCAACCGAGCAGTACTTC
cdr3_aa: CASSPRLAGATEQYF

clone_size: -
j_call: TRBJ2-5
v_call: TRBV5-8
d_call: TRBD2
cdr3_nt: TGTGCCAGCAGCTTGTCTTGGGGGCTAGCGGGAGGCTTACGAGAGACCCAGTACTTC
cdr3_aa: CASSLSWGLAGGLRETQYF

clone_size: -
j_call: TRBJ2-2
v_call: TRBV9
d_call: TRBD1
cdr3_nt: TGTGCCAGCAGCGTGTACAGGGGGCTTACCGGGGAGCTGTTTTTT
cdr3_aa: CASSVYRGLTGELFF

clone_size: -
j_call: TRBJ2-3
v_call: TRBV9
d_call: TRBD2
cdr3_nt: TGTGCCAGCAGCGGACTAGCGTCCTCAGATACGCAGTATTTT
cdr3_aa: CASSGLASSDTQYF

clone_size: -
j_call: TRBJ2-2
v_call: TRBV20-1
d_call: TRBD2
cdr3_nt: TGCAGTGCTGGGAGGGCCGGGGAGCTGTTTTTT
cdr3_aa: CSAGRAGELFF

clone_size: -
j_call: TRBJ1-2
v_call: TRBV19
d_call: TRBD1
cdr3_nt: TGTGCCAGTAGTACCCCGACAGGGAGCTACGGCTACACCTTC
cdr3_aa: CASSTPTGSYGYTF

clone_size: -
j_call: TRBJ2-2
v_call: TRBV7-3
d_call: -
cdr3_nt: TGTGCCAGCAGCTTAACGCGGGACACCGGGGAGCTGTTTTTT
cdr3_aa: CASSLTRDTGELFF

clone_size: -
j_call: TRBJ1-2
v_call: TRBV18
d_call: -
cdr3_nt: TGTGCCAGCTCACCAGAGGGAGACTATGGCTACACCTTC
cdr3_aa: CASSPEGDYGYTF

clone_size: -
j_call: TRBJ2-1
v_call: TRBV24-1
d_call: TRBD2
cdr3_nt: TGTGCCACCAGTGATTTGGGGGCTAGCGGCATCAATGAGCAGTTCTTC
cdr3_aa: CATSDLGASGINEQFF

clone_size: -
j_call: TRBJ2-7
v_call: TRBV5-1
d_call: TRBD1
cdr3_nt: TGCGCCAGCAGGATGGCACGGGGACAGCTCTACGAGCAGTACTTC
cdr3_aa: CASRMARGQLYEQYF

clone_size: -
j_call: TRBJ1-2
v_call: TRBV19
d_call: -
cdr3_nt: TGTGCCAGTAGTAGAAACTCTCCCGGGACACTCTATGGCTACACCTTC
cdr3_aa: CASSRNSPGTLYGYTF

clone_size: -
j_call: TRBJ1-2
v_call: TRBV7-8
d_call: -
cdr3_nt: TGTGCCAGCAGCCTAGATACGGTAAACTATGGCTACACCTTC
cdr3_aa: CASSLDTVNYGYTF

clone_size: -
j_call: TRBJ2-2
v_call: TRBV2
d_call: TRBD2
cdr3_nt: TGTGCTGCGGGAGTGATCGGGGAGCTGTTTTTT
cdr3_aa: CAAGVIGELFF

clone_size: few
j_call: TRBJ2-7
v_call: TRBV5-6
d_call: TRBD1
cdr3_nt: TGTGCCAGCAGCTTTATTGAGGGACAGGGACTCTACGAGCAGTACTTC
cdr3_aa: CASSFIEGQGLYEQYF

clone_size: -
j_call: TRBJ2-1
v_call: TRBV5-4
d_call: -
cdr3_nt: TGTGCCAGCAGCTTGACAGGGAGCTACAATGAGCAGTTCTTC
cdr3_aa: CASSLTGSYNEQFF

clone_size: -
j_call: TRBJ1-4
v_call: TRBV9
d_call: -
cdr3_nt: TGTGCCAGCAGCGTGCAGGATGGCCCTGGTGAAAAACTGTTTTTT
cdr3_aa: CASSVQDGPGEKLFF

clone_size: -
j_call: TRBJ1-2
v_call: TRBV20-1
d_call: -
cdr3_nt: TGCAGTGCTAGTCGAGGGAACACGGGGGACTATGGCTACACCTTC
cdr3_aa: CSASRGNTGDYGYTF

clone_size: -
j_call: TRBJ1-4
v_call: TRBV5-6
d_call: -
cdr3_nt: TGTGCCAGCAGCTTGAGACAGGATAATGAAAAACTGTTTTTT
cdr3_aa: CASSLRQDNEKLFF

clone_size: -
j_call: TRBJ2-7
v_call: TRBV28
d_call: -
cdr3_nt: TGTGCCAGCAGTGGAGCCGAACTAGGATTAAACGAGCAGTACTTC
cdr3_aa: CASSGAELGLNEQYF